This T cell receptor (beta chain) was captured in a study of TIL therapy for anti-PD-1-resistant metastatic lung cancer. About the study: Tumors carried a median about 1.6 non-synonymous mutations per megabase.

Whole-study findings and limits: Patients were highly selected, enriched for treatment-naive, never-smoker and oncogene-addicted cases.

With respect to this clone: Antigen: not known.

Germline V gene data show CDR1 as SGHDT and CDR2 as YYEEEE. The junction had 10 bases not matched to a gene; V was cut back by 2 bases and J by 9 bases. The CDR3 runs 15 residues. Time point: pre-treatment sample, taken before nivolumab and TIL therapy. The libraries were made with immunoSEQ v3. The method was immunoSEQ multiplex PCR; TCRdb's version includes in-frame clones alone and lacks a portion of them. The sample has approximately 47,000 clones; around 86% are singletons. The receptor was isolated from a person between 25 and 80 years old with non-small cell lung cancer. The material was blood, obtained at baseline. The J gene is TRBJ2-7, the V gene TRBV5-6, with 11 positions matching TRBD1. Here the CDR3 reads CASSFRDRGLQVQYF. In DNA, the CDR3 is TGTGCCAGCAGCTTCCGGGACAGGGGGTTGCAGGTGCAGTACTTC.